Listed below are T cell receptor beta chains from one sample, sequenced in a study of cytomegalovirus exposure and HLA in healthy donors. The data were produced by immunoSEQ multiplex PCR, yet TCRdb's version contains in-frame clones alone and is incomplete. Of some 200,000 clones listed, approximately 70% are singletons. Sequencing was carried out using PBMCs. The receptors were sampled from a man aged 35 to 55 in good health and CMV-seropositive. CDR3s include the opening cysteine and the closing phenylalanine or tryptophan. Each record gives: D gene, J gene, V gene, clone size, CDR3 protein, CDR3 DNA. D genes are given only for firm matches. Rows may omit the clone size; those that give it use once, few, many or a size class.

>TRBD2|TRBJ2-2|TRBV2|many
CASSAEGLANTGELFF
TGTGCCAGCAGCGCAGAGGGACTAGCGAACACCGGGGAGCTGTTTTTT
>-|TRBJ2-7|TRBV5-1|-
CASSPDSFYEQYF
TGCGCCAGCAGCCCAGACAGTTTCTACGAGCAGTACTTC
>TRBD1|TRBJ1-6|TRBV6-1|-
CASSVPPGQGNSPLHF
TGTGCCAGCAGTGTCCCACCGGGACAGGGAAATTCGCCCCTCCACTTT
>-|TRBJ1-6|TRBV16|-
CASSQDKGSYNSPLHF
TGTGCCAGCAGCCAGGACAAGGGCTCCTATAATTCACCCCTCCACTTT
>-|TRBJ2-7|TRBV11-2|-
CASSLESYEQYF
TGTGCCAGCAGCTTAGAGTCTTACGAGCAGTACTTC
>TRBD1|TRBJ2-2|TRBV5-1|-
CASSLAGTGATGELFF
TGCGCCAGCAGCTTGGCCGGGACAGGGGCCACCGGGGAGCTGTTTTTT
>-|TRBJ2-7|TRBV10-3|once
CAISESGQNYEQYF
TGTGCCATCAGTGAGTCGGGGCAGAACTACGAGCAGTACTTC
>-|TRBJ1-2|TRBV7-9|-
CASSPGSYGYTF
TGTGCCAGCAGTCCGGGATCATATGGCTACACCTTC
>-|TRBJ1-6|TRBV18|-
CASSRDSEGSPLHF
TGTGCCAGCTCTAGGGACTCCGAGGGTTCACCCCTCCACTTT
>TRBD1|TRBJ2-1|TRBV5-4|-
CASSRGQGYEQFF
TGTGCCAGCAGCCGGGGACAGGGATACGAGCAGTTCTTC
>TRBD2|TRBJ2-1|TRBV4-1|-
CASSQTSGGVTYNEQFF
TGCGCCAGCAGCCAAACCTCGGGGGGGGTTACTTATAATGAGCAGTTCTTC
>-|TRBJ1-5|TRBV19|-
CASSISSSNQPQHF
TGTGCCAGTAGTATTTCTAGTAGCAATCAGCCCCAGCATTTT
>TRBD2|TRBJ2-3|TRBV2|-
CASKATSGGLNTQYF
TGTGCCAGCAAAGCGACTAGCGGGGGGTTGAATACGCAGTATTTT
>-|TRBJ1-4|TRBV4-1|-
CASSQEEGAVDEKLFF
TGCGCCAGCAGCCAAGAAGAGGGTGCAGTTGATGAAAAACTGTTTTTT
>TRBD1|TRBJ2-7|TRBV6-5|-
CASSYLTGAYEQYF
TGTGCCAGCAGTTACCTGACAGGGGCCTACGAGCAGTACTTC
>TRBD1|TRBJ1-5|TRBV7-2|-
CASSPGQGRDNQPQHF
TGTGCCAGCAGCCCTGGACAGGGGAGGGACAATCAGCCCCAGCATTTT
>-|TRBJ1-3|TRBV12-5|-
CASAQARGNTIYF
TGTGCTAGTGCGCAAGCACGTGGAAACACCATATATTTT